This entry lists 3 T cell receptor beta chains sequenced from one sample in a study of shared clonotypes between healthy human individuals. Produced via immunoSEQ multiplex PCR; TCRdb's table is partial and in-frame only. The sample contains just over 2,000,000 clones, roughly 95% of which appear only once. Naive CD8 cells lacked CD45RO and underwent positive selection for CCR7, leaving out terminally differentiated effector memory CD45RA+ cells. Sequencing was done on a sample of naive CD8+ T cells sorted from blood. These receptors all stem from a young man in good health.

The chain links TRBV6-5 to TRBJ2-3; 9 bases fit TRBD1. This CDR3 has 15 residues. Germline assignment: CDR1 MNHEY and CDR2 SVGAGI. V gave up 3 bases and J gave up 4 bases; unmatched junction bases: 5. This CDR3 is CASSYITGGADTQYF. The DNA of the CDR3 is TGTGCCAGCAGTTATATCACAGGGGGCGCAGATACGCAGTATTTT.

The rearrangement joins TRBV4-3 to TRBJ2-1; 7 nucleotides match TRBD1. This CDR3 has 16 residues. CDR1 and CDR2 from the germline V gene are LGHNA and YSLEER. The ends lost 4 bases at V and 7 bases at J; junction bases unmatched: 13. The CDR3 region has the DNA TGCGCCAGCAGCCGGGATACAGGGGTAGGTGGTAATGAGCAGTTCTTC. Translated: CASSRDTGVGGNEQFF.

The chain couples TRBV7-9 to TRBJ1-4; D gene unclear. Germline CDR1 SEHNR, CDR2 FQNEAQ (reference sequence). This CDR3 spans 15 amino acids. Trimming stripped 5 bases from V and 0 bases from J, with 10 bases between. In DNA, the CDR3 is TGTGCCAGCAGCCCTACGACGTCAACTAATGAAAAACTGTTTTTT. Protein: CASSPTTSTNEKLFF. The complete variable domain, with remaining parts taken from reference TRBV7-9 and TRBJ1-4, reads DTGVSQNPRHKITKRGQNVTFRCDPISEHNRLYWYRQTLGQGPEFLTYFQNEAQLEKSRLLSDRFSAERPKGSFSTLEIQRTEQGDSAMYLCASSPTTSTNEKLFFGSGTQLSVL.